A single T cell receptor beta chain is shown here with its context. Its antigen is currently unknown. Losses at the gene ends were 5 bases for V and 0 bases for J; bases not matched to a gene: 2. This CDR3 has 14 amino acids. Germline CDR1 SGHTA, CDR2 FQGNSA. This sample is part of a study of cytomegalovirus exposure and HLA in healthy donors. Whole-study results and caveats: The study put about 180 TCR beta chains on its list as cytomegalovirus-associated.

Here immunoSEQ multiplex PCR was the method, and the copy in TCRdb shows in-frame clones only, minus some. Of 250,000 or so clones listed, approximately 87% are singletons. The receptor was derived from a young man in good health and CMV-seronegative. The chain combines TRBV7-2 with TRBJ2-7, with TRBD2 identical over 9 bases. Source material: PBMCs. The CDR3 sequence is CASSLSGSSYEQYF. CDR3 nucleotide sequence: TGTGCCAGCAGCCTTAGCGGGAGCTCCTACGAGCAGTACTTC.